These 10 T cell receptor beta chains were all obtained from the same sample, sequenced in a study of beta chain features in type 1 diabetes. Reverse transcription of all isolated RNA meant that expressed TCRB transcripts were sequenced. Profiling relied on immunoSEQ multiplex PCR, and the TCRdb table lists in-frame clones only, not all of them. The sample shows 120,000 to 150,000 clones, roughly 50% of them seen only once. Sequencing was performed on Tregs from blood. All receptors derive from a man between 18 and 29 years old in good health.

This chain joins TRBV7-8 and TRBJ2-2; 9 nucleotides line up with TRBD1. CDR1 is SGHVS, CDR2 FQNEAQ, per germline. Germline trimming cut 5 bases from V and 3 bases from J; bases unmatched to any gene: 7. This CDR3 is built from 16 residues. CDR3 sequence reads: CASSARDRVYTGELFF. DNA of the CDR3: TGTGCCAGCAGCGCACGGGACAGGGTTTACACCGGGGAGCTGTTTTTT.

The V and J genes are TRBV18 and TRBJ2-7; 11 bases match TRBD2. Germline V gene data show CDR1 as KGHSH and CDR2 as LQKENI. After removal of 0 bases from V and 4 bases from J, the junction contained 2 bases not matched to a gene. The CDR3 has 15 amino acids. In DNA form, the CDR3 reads TGTGCCAGCTCACCACCGACTAGCGGGACATACGAGCAGTACTTC. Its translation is CASSPPTSGTYEQYF.

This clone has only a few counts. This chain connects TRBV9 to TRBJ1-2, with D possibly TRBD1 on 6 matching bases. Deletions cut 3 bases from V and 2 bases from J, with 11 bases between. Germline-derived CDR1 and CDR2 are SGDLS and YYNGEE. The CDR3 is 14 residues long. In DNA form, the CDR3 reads TGTGCCAGCAGCGCAGGACAGTTAAACTATGGCTACACCTTC. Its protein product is CASSAGQLNYGYTF.

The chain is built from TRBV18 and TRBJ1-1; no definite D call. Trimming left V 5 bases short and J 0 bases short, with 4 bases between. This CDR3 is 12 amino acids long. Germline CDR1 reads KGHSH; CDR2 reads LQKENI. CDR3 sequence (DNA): TGTGCCAGCTCATTAGTGAACACTGAAGCTTTCTTT. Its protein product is CASSLVNTEAFF.

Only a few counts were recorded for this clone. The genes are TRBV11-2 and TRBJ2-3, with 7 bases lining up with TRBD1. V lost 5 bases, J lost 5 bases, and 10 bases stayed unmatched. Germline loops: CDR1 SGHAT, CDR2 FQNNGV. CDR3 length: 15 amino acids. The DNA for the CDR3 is TGTGCCAGCAGCCAACTGAGGTCAGGGGGAGATACGCAGTATTTT. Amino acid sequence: CASSQLRSGGDTQYF. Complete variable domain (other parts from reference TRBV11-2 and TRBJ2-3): EAGVAQSPRYKIIEKRQSVAFWCNPISGHATLYWYQQILGQGPKLLIQFQNNGVVDDSQLPKDRFSAERLKGVDSTLKIQPAKLEDSAVYLCASSQLRSGGDTQYFGPGTRLTVL.

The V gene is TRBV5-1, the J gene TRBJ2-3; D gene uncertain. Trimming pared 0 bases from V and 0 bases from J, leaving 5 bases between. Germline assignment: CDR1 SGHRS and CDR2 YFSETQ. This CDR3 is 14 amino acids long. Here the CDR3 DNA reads TGCGCCAGCAGCTTGGCCGTTAGCACAGATACGCAGTATTTT. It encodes CASSLAVSTDTQYF.

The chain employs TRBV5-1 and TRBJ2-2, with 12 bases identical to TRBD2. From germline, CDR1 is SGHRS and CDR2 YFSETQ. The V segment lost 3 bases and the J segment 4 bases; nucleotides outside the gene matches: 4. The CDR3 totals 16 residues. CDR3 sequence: CASSSWTSGTTGELFF. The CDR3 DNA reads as TGCGCCAGCAGCTCCTGGACTAGCGGGACCACCGGGGAGCTGTTTTTT.

In nucleotides, the CDR3 is TGTGCCAGCAGAGGTGGAGCAGGGATAACCTACGAGCAGTACTTC. It encodes CASRGGAGITYEQYF. The genes are TRBV28 and TRBJ2-7; TRBD1 is a possible D gene (5 bases). CDR3 length: 15 residues. The V gene's germline CDR1 is MDHEN and CDR2 SYDVKM. The ends were cut back, 6 bases at V and 2 bases at J, with 17 bases in the middle.

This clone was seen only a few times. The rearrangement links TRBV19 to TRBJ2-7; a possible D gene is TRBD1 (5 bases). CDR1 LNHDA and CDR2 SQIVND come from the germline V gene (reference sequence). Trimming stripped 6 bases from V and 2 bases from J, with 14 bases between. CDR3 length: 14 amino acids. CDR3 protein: CASRKGPSTYEQYF. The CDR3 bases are TGTGCCAGTAGGAAGGGGCCTTCGACCTACGAGCAGTACTTC.

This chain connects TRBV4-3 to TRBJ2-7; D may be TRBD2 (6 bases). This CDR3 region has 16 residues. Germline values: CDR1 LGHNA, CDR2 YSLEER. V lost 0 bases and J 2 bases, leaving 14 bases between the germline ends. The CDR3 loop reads CASSQDRDWPPYEQYF. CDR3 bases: TGCGCCAGCAGCCAAGATCGGGACTGGCCCCCCTACGAGCAGTACTTC.